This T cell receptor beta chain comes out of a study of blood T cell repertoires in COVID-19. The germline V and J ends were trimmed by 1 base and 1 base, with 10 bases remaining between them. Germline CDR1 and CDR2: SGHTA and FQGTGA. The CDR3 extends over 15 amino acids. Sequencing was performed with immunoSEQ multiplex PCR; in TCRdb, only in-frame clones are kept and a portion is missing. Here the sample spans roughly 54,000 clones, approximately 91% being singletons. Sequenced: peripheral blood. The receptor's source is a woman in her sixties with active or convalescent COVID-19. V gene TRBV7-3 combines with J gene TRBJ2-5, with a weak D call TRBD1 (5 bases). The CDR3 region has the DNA TGTGCCAGCAGCTTAATGGGGCAGGCCCAAGAGACCCAGTACTTC. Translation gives CASSLMGQAQETQYF. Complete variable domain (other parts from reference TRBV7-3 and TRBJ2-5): GAGVSQTPSNKVTEKGKYVELRCDPISGHTALYWYRQSLGQGPEFLIYFQGTGAADDSGLPNDRFFAVRPEGSVSTLKIQRTERGDSAVYLCASSLMGQAQETQYFGPGTRLLVL.